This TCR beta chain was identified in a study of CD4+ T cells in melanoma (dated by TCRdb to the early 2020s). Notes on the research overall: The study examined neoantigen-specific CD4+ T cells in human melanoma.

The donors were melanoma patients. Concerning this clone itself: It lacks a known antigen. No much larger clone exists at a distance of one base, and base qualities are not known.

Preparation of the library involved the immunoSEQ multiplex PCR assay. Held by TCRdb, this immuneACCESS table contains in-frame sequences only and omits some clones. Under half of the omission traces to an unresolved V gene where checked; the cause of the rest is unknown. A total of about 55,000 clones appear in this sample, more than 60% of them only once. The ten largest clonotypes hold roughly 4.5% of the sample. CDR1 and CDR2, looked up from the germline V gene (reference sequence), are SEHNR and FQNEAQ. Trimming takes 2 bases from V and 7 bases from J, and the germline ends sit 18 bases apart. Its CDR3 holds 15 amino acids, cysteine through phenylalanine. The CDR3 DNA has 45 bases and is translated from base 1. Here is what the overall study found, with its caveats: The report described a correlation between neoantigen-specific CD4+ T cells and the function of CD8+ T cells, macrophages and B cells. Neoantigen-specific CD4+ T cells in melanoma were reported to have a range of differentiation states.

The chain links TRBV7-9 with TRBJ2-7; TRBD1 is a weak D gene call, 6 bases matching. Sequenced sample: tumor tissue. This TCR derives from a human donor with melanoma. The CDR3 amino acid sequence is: CASSLRQEHPREQYF. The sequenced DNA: TGTGCCAGCAGCTTAAGACAGGAACACCCTAGGGAGCAGTACTTC.